The 16 T cell receptor beta chains presented below share a single source sample, sequenced in a study of technical replicates of blood from several donors. Only in-frame clones appear in the TCRdb table, and some are missing; sequencing was by immunoSEQ multiplex PCR. Of 75,000 to 95,000 clones listed, 95% are singletons. Source material: T cells isolated from PBMCs. These receptors came from a human donor in good health.

The chain has TRBV5-4 and TRBJ2-7; D is possibly TRBD2 (6 bases). Deletions cut 2 bases from V and 0 bases from J, with 9 bases between. The CDR3 covers 14 residues. Germline V CDR1 and CDR2: SGHNT, YYREEE (reference sequence). The CDR3 bases are TGTGCCAGCAGCTTTCTCGGGAGCTCCTACGAGCAGTACTTC. It codes for CASSFLGSSYEQYF.

J is TRBJ1-1 and V is TRBV15; TRBD1 is a possible D gene (6 bases). Trimming pared 8 bases from V and 0 bases from J, leaving 10 bases between. Germline values: CDR1 LNHNV, CDR2 YYDKDF (reference sequence). This CDR3 has 13 residues. This CDR3 reads CATSQGMNTEAFF. Here the CDR3 DNA reads TGTGCCACCTCCCAGGGGATGAACACTGAAGCTTTCTTT.

The rearrangement links TRBV7-3 to TRBJ2-3, with 12 bases aligning to TRBD2. This CDR3 comprises 15 residues. Germline loops: CDR1 SGHTA, CDR2 FQGTGA. With 4 bases clipped from V and 4 bases from J, the junction kept 3 bases outside the gene matches. The CDR3 DNA reads as TGTGCCAGCAGCTCTAGCGGGGGGGCCTCAGATACGCAGTATTTT. It is translated as CASSSSGGASDTQYF.

This rearrangement joins TRBV7-9 to TRBJ1-1; D remains ambiguous. The germline V and J ends were trimmed by 3 bases and 7 bases, with 12 bases remaining between them. The CDR3 runs 13 residues. Per the germline V gene, CDR1 is SEHNR and CDR2 is FQNEAQ (reference sequence). The DNA of the CDR3 is TGTGCCAGCAGCTTTTCGCCGGTCGGTGAAGCTTTCTTT. It encodes CASSFSPVGEAFF.

The chain couples TRBV2 to TRBJ1-1; 8 bases are shared with TRBD1. The CDR3 spans 14 residues. CDR1 and CDR2 from the germline V gene are SNHLY and FYNNEI. The ends lost 7 bases at V and 1 base at J; junction bases unmatched: 5. In DNA form, the CDR3 reads TGTGCCAGCACCCAGGGGGCGGCGAACACTGAAGCTTTCTTT. This sequence encodes CASTQGAANTEAFF.

V usage is TRBV12-5 and J usage is TRBJ2-7, with D tentatively TRBD2 (6 bases). The germline gives CDR1 LGHNT, CDR2 FRNRAP. Trimming removed 1 base from V and 0 bases from J, with 16 bases in between. The CDR3 has 17 amino acids. CDR3 protein: CASGLAPTGGNSYEQYF. The CDR3 DNA reads TGTGCTAGTGGTTTGGCCCCGACTGGAGGGAACTCCTACGAGCAGTACTTC. The full variable domain, its missing parts supplied by reference TRBV12-5 and TRBJ2-7, is DARVTQTPRHKVTEMGQEVTMRCQPILGHNTVFWYRQTMMQGLELLAYFRNRAPLDDSGMPKDRFSAEMPDATLATLKIQPSEPRDSAVYFCASGLAPTGGNSYEQYFGPGTRLTVT.

This clone was counted once. The chain recombines TRBV9 with TRBJ2-1; 9 bases are shared with TRBD1. The length of the CDR3 is 17 residues. V was pared by 3 bases and J by 7 bases, with 14 bases of the junction left unmatched. The germline gives CDR1 SGDLS, CDR2 YYNGEE. In nucleotides, the CDR3 is TGTGCCAGCAGCGAAGGCTCCGGGACAGGGTTAAGAAATGAGCAGTTCTTC. It yields the protein CASSEGSGTGLRNEQFF. Combining the CDR3 with reference TRBV9 and TRBJ2-1 gives the whole variable domain DSGVTQTPKHLITATGQRVTLRCSPRSGDLSVYWYQQSLDQGLQFLIQYYNGEERAKGNILERFSAQQFPDLHSELNLSSLELGDSALYFCASSEGSGTGLRNEQFFGPGTRLTVL.

The V gene is TRBV11-2, the J gene TRBJ2-1, with D perhaps matching TRBD2 (5 bases). The CDR3 totals 13 residues. Trimming took 4 bases from V and 9 from J, leaving 13 bases between them. CDR1 is SGHAT, CDR2 FQNNGV, per germline. CDR3 sequence: CASSSLATGEQFF. The CDR3 coding sequence is TGTGCCAGCAGCTCCCTAGCTACCGGTGAGCAGTTCTTC. The entire variable domain, with the rest obtained from reference TRBV11-2 and TRBJ2-1, is as follows: EAGVAQSPRYKIIEKRQSVAFWCNPISGHATLYWYQQILGQGPKLLIQFQNNGVVDDSQLPKDRFSAERLKGVDSTLKIQPAKLEDSAVYLCASSSLATGEQFFGPGTRLTVL.

This clone appeared once. The gene calls are TRBV5-1 and TRBJ2-7; D perhaps matches TRBD2 (6 bases). Trimming took off 0 bases at V and 0 bases at J, with 13 bases between the two ends. The CDR3 extends over 16 amino acids. In germline, CDR1 is SGHRS, CDR2 YFSETQ. This CDR3 reads CASSLGKGLISYEQYF. The CDR3, as DNA: TGCGCCAGCAGCTTGGGAAAGGGACTGATCTCCTACGAGCAGTACTTC.

The chain recombines TRBV6-5 with TRBJ1-1; weak D call: TRBD1 (6 bases). Deletions cut 7 bases from V and 0 bases from J, with 12 bases between. CDR3 length: 14 amino acids. Germline V gene lookup returns CDR1 MNHEY and CDR2 SVGAGI. In DNA form, the CDR3 reads TGTGCCAGCACCTCAAGGGGGATGAACACTGAAGCTTTCTTT. Its protein is CASTSRGMNTEAFF.

The J gene is TRBJ2-3, the V gene TRBV4-2, with TRBD2 identical over 7 bases. Per the germline V gene, CDR1 is LGHNA and CDR2 is YNFKEQ. Trimming cost V 0 bases and J 3 bases; bases outside gene matches: 12. The CDR3 loop spans 18 amino acids. The CDR3 DNA reads as TGTGCCAGCAGCCAAGATCTTGTAGGCGGGAGTCCGACAGATACGCAGTATTTT. This gives the protein CASSQDLVGGSPTDTQYF.

This clone was observed a single time. The chain employs TRBV14 and TRBJ1-1; tentative D call: TRBD1 (6 bases). V gave up 3 bases and J gave up 0 bases, with 14 bases separating them. CDR1 is SGHDN, CDR2 FVKESK, per germline. This CDR3 has 16 amino acids. The CDR3 spells CASSHWTEFMNTEAFF. The CDR3 DNA is TGTGCCAGCAGCCACTGGACAGAGTTTATGAACACTGAAGCTTTCTTT.

The V call is TRBV7-9, the J call TRBJ1-5; TRBD1 agrees at 7 bases. The junction had 9 bases not matched to a gene; V was cut back by 5 bases and J by 5 bases. The length of the CDR3 is 15 residues. Germline lookup yields CDR1 SEHNR and CDR2 FQNEAQ (reference sequence). The CDR3 is CASSTEGARDQPQHF. CDR3 in DNA: TGTGCCAGCAGCACAGAGGGGGCCAGGGATCAGCCCCAGCATTTT.

This clone was detected once. The rearrangement uses TRBV2 and TRBJ1-4; 7 bases match TRBD1. The CDR3 has 13 amino acids. CDR1 SNHLY and CDR2 FYNNEI come from the germline V gene. V lost 6 bases, J lost 8 bases, and 6 bases stayed unmatched. CDR3 nucleotides: TGTGCCAGCAGACCGGGACAGCACGAAAAACTGTTTTTT. This encodes CASRPGQHEKLFF.

The chain is built from TRBV5-4 and TRBJ2-5; D may be TRBD2 (7 bases). Germline CDR1 reads SGHNT; CDR2 reads YYREEE (reference sequence). Trimming shortened V by 2 bases and J by 5 bases, and 19 bases separated the two germline ends. This CDR3 is 16 amino acids long. The CDR3 region is CASSLGWGGSRETQYF. The DNA for the CDR3 is TGTGCCAGCAGCTTAGGTTGGGGGGGCAGTAGGGAGACCCAGTACTTC.

V and J are TRBV5-1 and TRBJ2-3; unclear D gene. The CDR3 runs to 16 residues. Trimming left V 0 bases short and J 3 bases short, with 14 bases between. CDR1 and CDR2 (germline): SGHRS, YFSETQ. The chain's CDR3 is CASSLARIIGTDTQYF. The CDR3, as DNA: TGCGCCAGCAGCTTGGCCAGGATAATCGGTACAGATACGCAGTATTTT.